The text below deals with one TCR beta chain. The antigen is unknown. The data belong to a study of shared clonotypes between healthy human individuals. CD45RA+ naive and CD45RA-negative memory subsets were separated from CD4+ cells. V was shortened by 4 bases and J by 11 bases, with 24 bases between the two germline ends. Germline V CDR1 and CDR2: MDHEN, SYDVKM. There are 16 residues in the CDR3. Study-wide results and limits: Around 5.4% of naive CD4 clonotypes were common to a handful of donors. Relative to clonotypes present in all four donors, those not shared had lower generation probabilities.

Original processing notes: ImmunoSEQ only sent back junction sequences with no quality scores, so filtering was done differently. Assay: immunoSEQ multiplex PCR; the TCRdb copy retains only in-frame clones and omits some. The D gene and trimming were derived from the DNA, and the V and J assignments and clone size from that table. The repertoire holds 2,500,000 or so clones, with 85% to 95% as singletons. Source material: naive CD4+ T cells from PBMCs. The subset was: CD45RA+ positively selected. The gene calls are TRBV28 and TRBJ1-5; D is perhaps TRBD1 (5 bases). The sequence was collected from a man younger than 30 in good health. Some clones in this sample may be carry-over from other donors' samples. This CDR3 is CASSYVHGTGGWSQHF. CDR3 nucleotide sequence: TGTGCCAGCAGTTATGTCCACGGGACCGGGGGATGGTCCCAGCATTTT.